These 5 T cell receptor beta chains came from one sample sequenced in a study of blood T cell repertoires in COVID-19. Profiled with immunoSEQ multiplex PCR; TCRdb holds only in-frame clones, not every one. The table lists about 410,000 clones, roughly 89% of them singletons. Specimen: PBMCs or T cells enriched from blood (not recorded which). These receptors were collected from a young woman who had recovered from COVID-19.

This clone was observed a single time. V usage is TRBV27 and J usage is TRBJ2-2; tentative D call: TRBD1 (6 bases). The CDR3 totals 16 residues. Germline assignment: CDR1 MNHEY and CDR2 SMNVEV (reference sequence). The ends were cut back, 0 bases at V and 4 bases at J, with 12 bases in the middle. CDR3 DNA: TGTGCCAGCAGTTTATCTGGACAGTTAGGCACCGGGGAGCTGTTTTTT. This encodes CASSLSGQLGTGELFF.

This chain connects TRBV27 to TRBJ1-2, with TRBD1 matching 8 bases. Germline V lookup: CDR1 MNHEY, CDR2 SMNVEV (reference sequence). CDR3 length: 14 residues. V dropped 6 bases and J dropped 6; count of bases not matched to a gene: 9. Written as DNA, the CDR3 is TGTGCCAGCAGGACAGGGGCAGGAGTTCATGGCTACACCTTC. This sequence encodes CASRTGAGVHGYTF.

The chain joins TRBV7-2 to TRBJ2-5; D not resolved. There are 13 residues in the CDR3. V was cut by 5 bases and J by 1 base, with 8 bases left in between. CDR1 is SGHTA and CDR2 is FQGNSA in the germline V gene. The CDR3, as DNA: TGTGCCAGCAGCCGCGGCGTCCAAGAGACCCAGTACTTC. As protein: CASSRGVQETQYF.

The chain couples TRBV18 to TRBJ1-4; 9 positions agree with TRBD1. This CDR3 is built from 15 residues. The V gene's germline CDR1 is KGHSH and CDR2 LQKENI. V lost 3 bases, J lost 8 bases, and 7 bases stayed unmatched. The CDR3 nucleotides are TGTGCCAGCTCACCGCGACAGGGGGTAGGAGAAAAACTGTTTTTT. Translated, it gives CASSPRQGVGEKLFF. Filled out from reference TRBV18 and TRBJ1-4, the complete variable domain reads NAGVMQNPRHLVRRRGQEARLRCSPMKGHSHVYWYRQLPEEGLKFMVYLQKENIIDESGMPKERFSAEFPKEGPSILRIQQVVRGDSAAYFCASSPRQGVGEKLFFGSGTQLSVL.

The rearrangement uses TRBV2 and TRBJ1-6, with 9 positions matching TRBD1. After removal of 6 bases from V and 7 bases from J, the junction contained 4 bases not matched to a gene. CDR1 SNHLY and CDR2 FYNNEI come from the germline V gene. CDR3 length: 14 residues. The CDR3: CASRGQGRNSPLHF. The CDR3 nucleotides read TGTGCCAGCAGAGGACAGGGGAGGAATTCACCCCTCCACTTT. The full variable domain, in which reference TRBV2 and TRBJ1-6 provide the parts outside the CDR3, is EPEVTQTPSHQVTQMGQEVILRCVPISNHLYFYWYRQILGQKVEFLVSFYNNEISEKSEIFDDQFSVERPDGSNFTLKIRSTKLEDSAMYFCASRGQGRNSPLHFGNGTRLTVT.